The clone carrying this T cell receptor (beta chain) was recorded a few times. Its antigen is unknown. These data originate in a study of radiotherapy plus CTLA-4 blockade in lung cancer. Background on the study: Of the patients, 15% to 20% showed objective responses and about 29% attained disease control.

Repertoires were generated with immunoSEQ multiplex PCR, while TCRdb's copy carries only in-frame clones and drops some. The table records 81,000 or so clones, roughly 86% of them present only once. General observations from the study: Among blood TCR repertoires after radiotherapy plus ipilimumab, tumor-derived clones expanded. How blood T cell clones changed early, along with interferon-beta, reportedly forecast response best.

Focal radiation plus CTLA-4 blockade with ipilimumab was given to patients with chemo-refractory metastatic non-small-cell lung cancer. CDR3 size: 12 residues. V was clipped by 7 bases and J by 4 bases, with 10 bases between them. Germline V CDR1 and CDR2: LNHDA, SQIVND (reference sequence). The rearrangement joins TRBV19 to TRBJ2-5; TRBD2 might be the D (5 bases). The clonotype originates from a human donor with non-small cell lung cancer who had stable disease on radiotherapy plus ipilimumab. Here the sequenced sample was peripheral blood, taken from a patient treated with radiotherapy plus ipilimumab. The CDR3 loop reads CASKEAGETQYF. The CDR3 nucleotides are TGTGCCAGTAAGGAGGCGGGAGAGACCCAGTACTTC.